This entry lists 21 T cell receptor beta chains sequenced from one sample in a study of blood T cell repertoires in COVID-19. TCRdb keeps only in-frame clones here, not all; method: immunoSEQ multiplex PCR. This sample has about 180,000 clones, with about 81% found just once. The sequencing sample was made of peripheral blood. Receptors were obtained from a woman older than 75 with COVID-19, enrolled during active disease.

This clone was seen more than once but under ten times. CDR3 DNA: TGTGCCAGCAGTTACTTCGGGACCGGGGAGCTGTTTTTT. Its translation is CASSYFGTGELFF. V gene TRBV6-5 combines with J gene TRBJ2-2; D unresolved. Trimming removed 1 base at V and 5 bases at J, with 5 bases between. Germline V gene sequence: CDR1 MNHEY, CDR2 SVGAGI. This CDR3 has 13 amino acids.

This chain uses TRBV19 with TRBJ2-7; 10 nucleotides line up with TRBD1. CDR1 and CDR2 (germline): LNHDA, SQIVND (reference sequence). Trimming took 5 bases from V and 1 from J; bases not matched to a gene: 2. This CDR3 region has 14 residues. CDR3 sequence (DNA): TGTGCCAGTAGTGACAGGGGGCGATCCTACGAGCAGTACTTC. Translated: CASSDRGRSYEQYF.

Points on this clone: Other DNA sequences in this specimen translate into the identical CDR3. J is TRBJ2-1 and V is TRBV27; a weak D match, TRBD1 (5 bases). The CDR3 totals 14 residues. Germline V lookup: CDR1 MNHEY, CDR2 SMNVEV (reference sequence). With 2 bases removed from V and 3 bases from J, the gap between germline ends came to 8 bases. CDR3 DNA sequence: TGTGCCAGCAGTTTAAGGGGCAGCTACAATGAGCAGTTCTTC. This encodes CASSLRGSYNEQFF.

The chain uses TRBV11-3 and TRBJ2-2; unclear D gene. Germline V lookup: CDR1 SGHNT, CDR2 YENEEA. V was shortened by 5 bases and J by 6 bases, with 7 bases between the two germline ends. The CDR3 runs to 12 residues. CDR3 protein: CASSDDSGELFF. The DNA for the CDR3 is TGTGCCAGCAGCGACGACTCCGGGGAGCTGTTTTTT.

The chain employs TRBV5-1 and TRBJ2-5, with 11 positions matching TRBD2. The V segment lost 5 bases and the J segment 3 bases; nucleotides outside the gene matches: 24. This CDR3 contains 21 residues. Germline V CDR1 and CDR2: SGHRS, YFSETQ. The CDR3 loop reads CASSRRPLSGRAEIEEETQYF. The CDR3 nucleotides are TGCGCCAGCAGTCGCCGACCACTTAGCGGGAGGGCCGAAATTGAGGAAGAGACCCAGTACTTC.

This chain uses TRBV27 with TRBJ2-5; TRBD1 matches 10 bases. The V and J ends lost 5 bases and 4 bases, in that order; junction bases with no gene match: 22. Germline loops: CDR1 MNHEY, CDR2 SMNVEV (reference sequence). The CDR3 sequence is 20 residues long. CDR3 bases: TGTGCCAGCAGTCTCGAGGGACAGGGGCTTCTAGATCCCCCATCAGAGACCCAGTACTTC. Amino acid sequence: CASSLEGQGLLDPPSETQYF.

The chain combines TRBV11-2 with TRBJ1-3; possible D gene TRBD1, 5 bases. The CDR3 spans 14 residues. The V end was cut by 1 base, the J end by 2 bases, with 6 bases between. CDR1 is SGHAT and CDR2 is FQNNGV in the germline V gene. The CDR3 sequence: CASSLVGPGNTIYF. The CDR3 nucleotides are TGTGCCAGCAGCTTAGTGGGGCCTGGAAACACCATATATTTT.

The rearrangement joins TRBV5-4 to TRBJ1-1; 11 nucleotides match TRBD1. With 3 bases clipped from V and 4 bases from J, the junction kept 2 bases outside the gene matches. Germline assignment: CDR1 SGHNT and CDR2 YYREEE (reference sequence). The CDR3 covers 14 residues. CDR3 region: CASSWGTGGTEAFF. The CDR3 DNA is TGTGCCAGCAGCTGGGGGACAGGGGGCACTGAAGCTTTCTTT.

The chain employs TRBV30 and TRBJ1-6, with TRBD1 as a possible D gene (5 bases). The CDR3 runs to 14 residues. The germline CDR1 and CDR2 sequences are GTSNPN and SVGIG (reference sequence). Trimming took off 3 bases at V and 7 bases at J, with 13 bases between the two ends. The CDR3 region is CAWREGSPNSPLHF. Written as DNA, the CDR3 is TGTGCCTGGAGGGAGGGGAGTCCCAATTCACCCCTCCACTTT.

The V gene is TRBV11-2, the J gene TRBJ2-2; 14 bases fit TRBD2. This CDR3 comprises 18 residues. V was clipped by 6 bases and J by 7 bases; unmatched bases: 13. Per the germline V gene, CDR1 is SGHAT and CDR2 is FQNNGV. This chain's CDR3 is CASRPNPGTSGGGGELFF. CDR3 coding DNA: TGTGCCAGCAGGCCGAACCCCGGGACTAGCGGGGGTGGCGGGGAGCTGTTTTTT.

A few counts support this clone. This chain connects TRBV2 to TRBJ2-5, with D possibly being TRBD2 (7 bases). Between the trimmed V and J ends, which lost 6 bases and 5 bases, there was a span of 19 bases. The length of the CDR3 is 15 residues. Germline loops: CDR1 SNHLY, CDR2 FYNNEI. The CDR3 region has the DNA TGTGCCAGCAGGGACGAACGGGGGGCCCGGGAGACCCAGTACTTC. Amino acids: CASRDERGARETQYF.

The chain couples TRBV18 to TRBJ1-1; perhaps TRBD1 as D (5 bases). The germline V gene has CDR1 KGHSH and CDR2 LQKENI. The V and J ends lost 2 bases and 2 bases respectively, with 9 bases between them. This CDR3 region has 14 residues. The CDR3 sequence is CASSPIGDNTEAFF. DNA for the CDR3: TGTGCCAGCTCACCAATAGGGGATAACACTGAAGCTTTCTTT.

This clone was seen a handful of times. V usage is TRBV19 and J usage is TRBJ2-7; 7 bases are a match to TRBD1. In germline, CDR1 is LNHDA, CDR2 SQIVND (reference sequence). There are 14 residues in the CDR3. J was trimmed by 3 bases and V by 3 bases; bases with no gene match: 5. The chain's CDR3 is CASSIRQGFYEQYF. Here the CDR3 DNA reads TGTGCCAGTAGTATCCGACAGGGTTTCTACGAGCAGTACTTC.

Details on this clone: The identical CDR3 is also encoded by other nucleotide sequences in the sample. The rearrangement links TRBV6-6 to TRBJ2-2; the match to TRBD1 covers 7 bases. Germline CDR1 reads MNHNY; CDR2 reads SVGAGI (reference sequence). The V gene end was trimmed by 2 bases and the J gene end by 3 bases; junction bases not matched to a gene: 3. This CDR3 is built from 15 residues. For the CDR3, the DNA is TGTGCCAGCAGTTACAGGGGGCGGGACACCGGGGAGCTGTTTTTT. Translating it yields CASSYRGRDTGELFF.

This chain joins TRBV6-1 and TRBJ2-1; D perhaps matches TRBD1 (5 bases). V was pared by 0 bases and J by 3 bases, with 12 bases between. CDR3 length: 16 residues. CDR1 is MNHNS, CDR2 SASEGT, per germline. The CDR3 region is CASSEALGASYNEQFF. CDR3 nucleotide sequence: TGTGCCAGCAGTGAAGCGTTAGGGGCGAGCTACAATGAGCAGTTCTTC.

The chain is built from TRBV11-2 and TRBJ2-2; no clear D gene. Trimming cost V 1 base and J 7 bases, with 7 bases left between them. CDR3 size: 13 residues. Germline loops: CDR1 SGHAT, CDR2 FQNNGV. The CDR3 DNA follows: TGTGCCAGCAGCTTAGGTCTTAACGGGGAGCTGTTTTTT. Encoded protein: CASSLGLNGELFF.

This sequence joins TRBV13 and TRBJ2-1; TRBD1 matches 7 bases. V shed 3 bases and J 5 bases; nucleotides not matched to a gene: 22. The CDR3 has 20 residues. CDR1 PRHDT and CDR2 FYEKMQ come from the germline V gene (reference sequence). CDR3 sequence reads: CASSFPQGLVGARGNNEQFF. In DNA form, the CDR3 reads TGTGCCAGCAGCTTCCCACAGGGGCTCGTGGGGGCTCGTGGTAACAATGAGCAGTTCTTC.

The rearrangement joins TRBV4-3 to TRBJ2-2, with D possibly TRBD1 on 5 matching bases. The CDR3 extends over 16 amino acids. Germline assignment: CDR1 LGHNA and CDR2 YSLEER. The V and J ends lost 1 base and 3 bases respectively, with 12 bases between them. The CDR3 protein is CASSQVGATDTGELFF. The DNA of the CDR3 is TGCGCCAGCAGCCAAGTTGGGGCGACTGACACCGGGGAGCTGTTTTTT.

The chain joins TRBV6-5 to TRBJ1-3, with 10 bases fitting TRBD1. This CDR3 has 16 residues. The V and J ends lost 4 bases and 0 bases, in that order; junction bases with no gene match: 3. Germline V gene data show CDR1 as MNHEY and CDR2 as SVGAGI. Written as DNA, the CDR3 is TGTGCCAGCAGTTCGGACAGGGGGTCCTCTGGAAACACCATATATTTT. It codes for CASSSDRGSSGNTIYF.

V is TRBV18 and J is TRBJ1-2; TRBD1 matches at 12 bases. Germline V CDR1 and CDR2: KGHSH, LQKENI. This CDR3 is built from 14 residues. V dropped 3 bases and J dropped 8; count of bases not matched to a gene: 4. CDR3 sequence: CASSPGDRGRGYTF. The CDR3 DNA sequence: TGTGCCAGCTCACCTGGGGACAGGGGGCGAGGCTACACCTTC.

The CDR3 region has the DNA TGTGCCAGCAGCGGGAGCGGGGGGGCCGGGACCGGGGAGCTGTTTTTT. Protein sequence: CASSGSGGAGTGELFF. This chain connects TRBV7-7 to TRBJ2-2, with 10 nucleotides matching TRBD2. V lost 5 bases and J lost 5; bases outside the gene matches: 8. Germline assignment: CDR1 SSHAT and CDR2 FNYEAQ (reference sequence). The CDR3 is 16 residues long. Full variable domain (remainder filled in from reference TRBV7-7 and TRBJ2-2): GAGVSQSPRYKVTKRGQDVTLRCDPISSHATLYWYQQALGQGPEFLTYFNYEAQPDKSGLPSDRFSAERPEGSISTLTIQRTEQRDSAMYRCASSGSGGAGTGELFFGEGSRLTVL.